These 6 T cell receptor beta chains were all obtained from the same sample, sequenced in a study of T cells in Graves' hyperthyroidism and ophthalmopathy. Amplification of TCR beta CDR3 regions used RNA as the template. HTBI primers drove first-round RT-PCR of the TCR CDR3. TCRdb re-called the multiplex PCR reads through MiXCR, storing one row per CDR3 protein. The profile shows 250,000 or so distinct CDR3 sequences, approximately 16% of them singletons. The material sequenced was blood. The source of these receptors is a woman aged 50 to 60 with Graves' hyperthyroidism that later progressed to Graves' ophthalmopathy.

This clonotype showed up many times. J is TRBJ1-3 and V is TRBV2; TRBD1 might be the D (5 bases). The germline CDR1 and CDR2 sequences are SNHLY and FYNNEI. The CDR3 is 15 amino acids. Trimming took 6 bases from V and 2 from J, leaving 14 bases between them. The CDR3 nucleotides are TGTGCCAGCAGCACCTCGGGGGGTACTGGAAACACCATATATTTT. This gives the protein CASSTSGGTGNTIYF. Full variable domain (outside the CDR3, taken from reference TRBV2 and TRBJ1-3): EPEVTQTPSHQVTQMGQEVILRCVPISNHLYFYWYRQILGQKVEFLVSFYNNEISEKSEIFDDQFSVERPDGSNFTLKIRSTKLEDSAMYFCASSTSGGTGNTIYFGEGSWLTVV.

About this clonotype: A much larger clone differs by one base, so this may be a read error. Here the CDR3 omits its conserved ending phenylalanine or tryptophan, so a read error is the likely source. V is TRBV15 and J is TRBJ2-7; a possible D gene is TRBD1 (7 bases). V dropped 8 bases and J dropped 2 bases, with 19 bases sitting between them. The CDR3 contains 15 residues. CDR1 and CDR2 from the germline V gene are LNHNV and YYDKDF (reference sequence). CDR3 DNA: TGTGCCACCGCCCTTGGCAGGGGGGCCCCCTACGAGCAGTACTCC. Protein product: CATALGRGAPYEQYS.

This clonotype was seen more than once but under ten times. V is TRBV25-1 and J is TRBJ1-1, with 7 nucleotides matching TRBD1. The CDR3 is 15 residues long. CDR1 MGHDK and CDR2 SYGVNS come from the germline V gene. The J segment lost 4 bases and the V segment lost 6 bases, leaving 11 bases of the junction unmatched. The CDR3 is CASSAPAGGATEAFF. The CDR3 region has the DNA TGTGCCAGCAGCGCCCCAGCAGGGGGGGCCACTGAAGCTTTCTTT.

Many counts were recorded for this clonotype. The J gene is TRBJ2-2, the V gene TRBV5-1; TRBD2 matches at 8 bases. J was trimmed by 2 bases and V by 0 bases; bases with no gene match: 6. The germline V gene has CDR1 SGHRS and CDR2 YFSETQ. This CDR3 has 17 residues. The CDR3 loop is CASSLVGGASNTGELFF. The CDR3 DNA sequence: TGCGCCAGCAGCTTGGTCGGGGGGGCTTCCAACACCGGGGAGCTGTTTTTT.

This clonotype was seen only a few times. This rearrangement joins TRBV9 to TRBJ1-2, with D possibly matching TRBD1 (5 bases). The CDR3 is made up of 14 amino acids. CDR1 and CDR2 (germline): SGDLS, YYNGEE. V was trimmed by 3 bases and J by 4 bases, leaving 13 bases between them. CDR3 in amino acids: CASSGNVGVYGYTF. The CDR3, as DNA: TGTGCCAGCAGCGGGAATGTAGGGGTCTATGGCTACACCTTC.

The CDR3 bases are TGTGCCAGCAGCCGGGGCGGGGGTTGGGACACAGATACGCAGTATTTT. It codes for CASSRGGGWDTDTQYF. The chain carries TRBV3-1 and TRBJ2-3; TRBD2 matches at 7 bases. J lost 2 bases, V lost 4 bases, and 9 bases had no gene match. CDR1 and CDR2 (germline): LGHDT, YNNKEL (reference sequence). This CDR3 spans 16 amino acids.